One sample yielded the 9 T cell receptor beta chains listed below, sequenced in a study of blood T cell repertoires in COVID-19. The table came from immunoSEQ multiplex PCR; TCRdb's copy has only in-frame clones and leaves some out. The sample consists of around 100,000 clones, about 80% of them appearing once. The sample consisted of peripheral blood. All receptors come from a woman aged 70-85 years with acute or convalescent COVID-19.

This clone was recorded once. The chain employs TRBV11-1 and TRBJ2-1; 7 bases agree with TRBD2. Germline CDR1 reads SGHAT; CDR2 reads FQDESV (reference sequence). This CDR3 contains 15 residues. V shed 6 bases, J shed 1 base, and the junction held 6 bases outside the gene matches. Here the CDR3 reads CASSASGLSYNEQFF. The CDR3 nucleotides are TGTGCCAGCAGTGCTAGCGGTCTATCCTACAATGAGCAGTTCTTC.

The chain employs TRBV5-6 and TRBJ1-6; 7 nucleotides agree with TRBD1. Germline V lookup: CDR1 SGHDT, CDR2 YYEEEE. The CDR3 extends over 14 amino acids. Losses at the gene ends were 4 bases for V and 10 bases for J; bases not matched to a gene: 8. CDR3 bases: TGTGCCAGCAGCGCTGACAGGGCTTACTCACCCCTCCACTTT. As protein: CASSADRAYSPLHF.

This rearrangement joins TRBV7-8 to TRBJ1-6; D unclear. In germline, CDR1 is SGHVS, CDR2 FQNEAQ. V shed 7 bases and J shed 9 bases, with 16 bases lying between them. CDR3 size: 14 residues. CDR3 sequence: CASTPRGEGSPLHF. CDR3 DNA sequence: TGTGCCAGCACCCCCCGCGGGGAAGGTTCACCCCTCCACTTT.

In its sample, this clone was seen once. The chain is built from TRBV29-1 and TRBJ1-2; 7 bases align to TRBD1. Germline V gene sequence: CDR1 SQVTM, CDR2 ANQGSEA. With 5 bases clipped from V and 2 bases from J, the junction kept 2 bases outside the gene matches. This CDR3 is 12 amino acids long. The CDR3 DNA is TGCAGCGTTCTGACAGGGAACTATGGCTACACCTTC. Protein sequence: CSVLTGNYGYTF.

This rearrangement joins TRBV2 to TRBJ2-7, with D maybe TRBD2 (6 bases). V lost 5 bases and J lost 4, with 18 bases in between. This CDR3 has 15 residues. In germline, CDR1 is SNHLY, CDR2 FYNNEI. In nucleotides, the CDR3 is TGTGCCAGCAGTCGGGACTTTCCTACTTCTTACGAGCAGTACTTC. Protein sequence: CASSRDFPTSYEQYF.

This clone was found a few times. The V call is TRBV29-1, the J call TRBJ2-1; 13 positions match TRBD2. Trimming cost V 7 bases and J 7 bases; bases outside gene matches: 4. Per germline, CDR1 SQVTM and CDR2 ANQGSEA. This CDR3 is built from 13 residues. CDR3 nucleotide sequence: TGCAGCGGGGCGACTAGCGGGGGGAATGAGCAGTTCTTC. This codes for CSGATSGGNEQFF.

The chain recombines TRBV12-3 or TRBV12-4 with TRBJ2-7, with D possibly matching TRBD1 (5 bases). V lost 4 bases and J lost 6, with 10 bases in between. The CDR3 loop spans 12 amino acids. The CDR3 DNA reads as TGTGCCAGCAGTTACCCAGGGTCCGAGCAGTACGTC. Its protein product is CASSYPGSEQYV.

The chain is built from TRBV6-5 and TRBJ1-1; 8 nucleotides agree with TRBD1. Per the germline V gene, CDR1 is MNHEY and CDR2 is SVGAGI. After removal of 6 bases from V and 0 bases from J, the junction contained 6 bases not matched to a gene. The CDR3 spans 15 residues. CDR3 bases: TGTGCCAGCAGGGAGGACAGGGCTATGAACACTGAAGCTTTCTTT. This encodes CASREDRAMNTEAFF.

The rearrangement links TRBV11-2 to TRBJ2-7; a possible D gene is TRBD2 (7 bases). CDR1 SGHAT and CDR2 FQNNGV come from the germline V gene. The CDR3 runs to 15 residues. V was trimmed by 1 base and J by 3 bases, leaving 13 bases between them. CDR3 in amino acids: CASSLGGGPNYEQYV. CDR3 bases: TGTGCCAGCAGCTTAGGGGGGGGGCCCAACTACGAGCAGTACGTC.